The 17 T cell receptor beta chains given below trace back to one sample, sequenced in a study of identical twins. One entry per CDR3 protein results from TCRdb running MiXCR on the 5' RACE reads. Seen here are about 470,000 distinct CDR3 sequences, approximately 24% observed once, and the top ten hold 2.9%. This sample also appeared in a second study, on T cells expressing NK-cell markers.

Sequencing used CD4+ T cells sorted from blood. These receptors were taken from a woman aged 18-35 years in good health.

The chain employs TRBV18 and TRBJ1-1; a possible D gene is TRBD1 (5 bases). The CDR3 runs to 13 residues. The V gene's germline CDR1 is KGHSH and CDR2 LQKENI. The ends were cut back, 6 bases at V and 4 bases at J, with 12 bases in the middle. This CDR3 reads CASSWEGTTEAFF. The CDR3 bases are TGTGCCAGCTCCTGGGAGGGGACCACTGAAGCTTTCTTT.

The chain carries TRBV7-2 and TRBJ2-7, with D tentatively TRBD1 (5 bases). The V end lost 4 bases, the J end lost 8 bases, and 15 bases lay between the germline ends. The CDR3 is 13 residues long. Germline V gene data show CDR1 as SGHTA and CDR2 as FQGNSA. The CDR3 region is CASSSLDSSQQYF. In nucleotides, the CDR3 is TGTGCCAGCAGCTCTCTTGACAGTTCCCAGCAGTACTTC.

This clonotype was counted between two and nine times. The J gene is TRBJ1-1, the V gene TRBV12-3 or TRBV12-4; D call uncertain. The CDR3 totals 14 residues. V gave up 1 base and J gave up 0 bases, with 6 bases separating them. CDR3 in amino acids: CASSLGNMNTEAFF. In nucleotides, the CDR3 is TGTGCCAGCAGTTTAGGGAACATGAACACTGAAGCTTTCTTT.

Here the CDR3 reads CASSLPGLAGTQYF. The CDR3 DNA follows: TGTGCCAGCAGTTTGCCGGGACTAGCGGGTACGCAGTATTTT. The genes are TRBV12-3 or TRBV12-4 and TRBJ2-3; 12 bases are shared with TRBD2. The length of the CDR3 is 14 residues. The V gene end was trimmed by 3 bases and the J gene end by 8 bases; junction bases not matched to a gene: 3.

This clonotype was detected a few times. The rearrangement joins TRBV7-9 to TRBJ2-7, with D perhaps TRBD2 (6 bases). This CDR3 is 14 amino acids long. CDR1 SEHNR and CDR2 FQNEAQ come from the germline V gene (reference sequence). Trimming took 5 bases from V and 5 from J, leaving 16 bases between them. CDR3 nucleotide sequence: TGTGCCAGCAGCCCCCGCGGGGCTAGCGACGAGCAGTACTTC. It is translated as CASSPRGASDEQYF.

The chain is built from TRBV10-3 and TRBJ2-6; TRBD2 agrees at 12 bases. Losses at the gene ends were 6 bases for V and 0 bases for J; bases not matched to a gene: 3. Germline V lookup: CDR1 ENHRY, CDR2 SYGVKD. This CDR3 has 17 residues. The CDR3 region has the DNA TGTGCCATCAGCCAACTAGCGGGGGGCTCTGGGGCCAACGTCCTGACTTTC. Protein: CAISQLAGGSGANVLTF.

V is TRBV20-1 and J is TRBJ1-1, with 7 nucleotides matching TRBD1. Germline assignment: CDR1 DFQATT and CDR2 SNEGSKA (reference sequence). Trimming took 6 bases from V and 0 from J; bases not matched to a gene: 10. There are 15 residues in the CDR3. This CDR3 reads CSAPARDSLNTEAFF. DNA for the CDR3: TGCAGTGCGCCCGCCCGGGACAGTTTGAACACTGAAGCTTTCTTT.

The table lists this clonotype with a few counts. The chain links TRBV6-2 or TRBV6-3 to TRBJ1-2, with D possibly being TRBD1 (6 bases). Trimming left V 6 bases short and J 6 bases short, with 14 bases between. The CDR3 has 13 amino acids. From germline, CDR1 is MNHEY and CDR2 SVGEGT. The chain's CDR3 is CASRRAGVDGYTF. CDR3 coding DNA: TGTGCCAGCAGAAGAGCAGGGGTAGATGGCTACACCTTC.

The rearrangement uses TRBV7-2 and TRBJ2-5; D could derive from TRBD1 or TRBD2 (5 bases each). Trimming removed 4 bases at V and 3 bases at J, with 15 bases between. Per germline, CDR1 SGHTA and CDR2 FQGNSA. The CDR3 loop spans 15 amino acids. The CDR3 DNA follows: TGTGCCAGCAGCTCACGGACCGGGACCGAAGAGACCCAGTACTTC. It specifies CASSSRTGTEETQYF.

This clonotype turned up a few times. The chain carries TRBV5-1 and TRBJ1-1, with D uncertain. V was shortened by 0 bases and J by 6 bases, with 12 bases between the two germline ends. CDR1 is SGHRS and CDR2 is YFSETQ in the germline V gene. The CDR3 is 14 amino acids. CDR3 sequence reads: CASSLAPPGAEAFF. CDR3 bases: TGCGCCAGCAGCTTGGCCCCCCCTGGGGCTGAAGCTTTCTTT.

The genes are TRBV12-3 or TRBV12-4 and TRBJ1-6; maybe TRBD1 (5 bases). The ends were cut back, 2 bases at V and 10 bases at J, with 12 bases in the middle. This CDR3 region has 14 residues. CDR3 sequence reads: CASSLQGYGSPLHF. CDR3 bases: TGTGCCAGCAGTTTACAGGGTTACGGGTCACCCCTCCACTTT.

The chain links TRBV7-2 to TRBJ1-1, with no clear D. CDR1 is SGHTA, CDR2 FQGNSA, per germline. The length of the CDR3 is 13 residues. Trimming stripped 6 bases from V and 0 bases from J, with 8 bases between. The CDR3 coding sequence is TGTGCCAGCAGGGTATCCATGAACACTGAAGCTTTCTTT. Its protein is CASRVSMNTEAFF.

This clonotype was seen a few times. V and J are TRBV9 and TRBJ2-4, with TRBD2 matching 7 bases. The CDR3 contains 15 residues. V shed 5 bases and J 4 bases; nucleotides not matched to a gene: 9. Germline V CDR1 and CDR2: SGDLS, YYNGEE. The CDR3 protein is CASSKGLADKNIQYF. The DNA for the CDR3 is TGTGCCAGCAGTAAAGGGCTAGCGGATAAAAACATTCAGTACTTC. Variable domain in full (rest from reference TRBV9 and TRBJ2-4): DSGVTQTPKHLITATGQRVTLRCSPRSGDLSVYWYQQSLDQGLQFLIQYYNGEERAKGNILERFSAQQFPDLHSELNLSSLELGDSALYFCASSKGLADKNIQYFGAGTRLSVL.

The V call is TRBV6-2 or TRBV6-3, the J call TRBJ2-7; 8 positions match TRBD1. The trim removed 6 bases at V and 6 bases at J, leaving 7 bases unmatched. There are 13 residues in the CDR3. Germline CDR1 and CDR2: MNHEY and SVGEGT. CDR3 sequence reads: CASSRDRQGEQYF. The DNA of the CDR3 is TGTGCCAGCAGCCGGGACAGGCAAGGCGAGCAGTACTTC.

This clonotype was observed a handful of times. This chain connects TRBV21-1 to TRBJ2-3; TRBD1 is taken as the D call from the table, unchecked against the DNA. TRBV21-1 is deemed a pseudogene. CDR3 size: 17 residues. This CDR3 reads CASSMFYRGKVEDTQYF. DNA for the CDR3: TGTGCCAGCAGCATGTTCTACAGGGGGAAAGTGGAAGATACGCAGTATTTT.

This clonotype was counted at least ten times. J is TRBJ2-5 and V is TRBV7-2; D is possibly TRBD1 or TRBD2 (5 bases each). The V gene's germline CDR1 is SGHTA and CDR2 FQGNSA. This CDR3 has 15 amino acids. V was clipped by 1 base and J by 2 bases, with 11 bases between them. The CDR3 reads CASSLGPEGQETQYF. The DNA of the CDR3 is TGTGCCAGCAGCTTAGGCCCTGAGGGGCAAGAGACCCAGTACTTC.

This chain joins TRBV20-1 and TRBJ2-1; D uncertain. Germline CDR1 and CDR2: DFQATT and SNEGSKA (reference sequence). The CDR3 length is 16 residues. With 1 base removed from V and 3 bases from J, the gap between germline ends came to 16 bases. For the CDR3, the DNA is TGCAGTGCTAGAGCCCCCGGCTTAGGAAACTACAATGAGCAGTTCTTC. Its protein is CSARAPGLGNYNEQFF.